This T cell receptor beta chain was profiled in a study of cytomegalovirus exposure and HLA in healthy donors. PCR amplification relied on 60 Vbeta primers (plus 13 Jbeta primers). Some clones are missing from TCRdb's copy, which holds only in-frame ones; the method was immunoSEQ multiplex PCR. The sample has more than 150,000 clones; roughly 84% are singletons. V gave up 3 bases and J gave up 4 bases, with 9 bases separating them. CDR1 is SGHVS and CDR2 is FQNEAQ in the germline V gene. The CDR3 is 14 amino acids. Overall study results and limits: Earlier analysis found most TCR beta V segments productive about 87% or about 30% of the time. In a later analysis, V- and J-gene trimming of beta chains associated with a DCLRE1C missense variant, replicated independently. Across donors, presence/absence analyses took sequencing depth to be roughly uniform. Common viral pathogens seemed to be connected with several of the most significant clusters, according to a later analysis.

For this clone: Its matching antigen is unknown.

The specimen was PBMCs. The clonotype originates from a boy aged 10-17 years in good health and CMV-seronegative. The chain joins TRBV7-8 to TRBJ2-2; D unresolved. The DNA for the CDR3 is TGTGCCAGCAGCTTCCCAGGTCTCACCGGGGAGCTGTTTTTT. Encoded protein: CASSFPGLTGELFF.